This T cell receptor beta chain was identified during a study of shared clonotypes between healthy human individuals. The table came from immunoSEQ multiplex PCR; TCRdb's copy has only in-frame clones and leaves some out. The table shows roughly 550,000 clones, with roughly 95% occurring only once. Study-level findings and limits: Naive subsets, compared against memory subsets, generally had larger estimated richness values.

The V gene lost 3 bases and the J gene lost 3 bases, with 2 bases spanning the gap. There are 11 residues in the CDR3. Germline loops: CDR1 SGHVT, CDR2 SQSDAQ. Worth noting for this clone: Its antigen remains unidentified. A single base separates this from a much larger clone, so it may be a read error.

Terminally differentiated effector memory CD45RA+ cells were left out of the naive CD8 fraction, which was CD45RO-negative and positively selected for CCR7. This TCR was sampled from a woman aged 30 to 39 in good health. Material for sequencing was naive CD8+ T cells sorted from blood. The chain uses TRBV7-4 and TRBJ2-5; D ambiguous. DNA for the CDR3: TGTGCCAGCAGCTTGAAAGAGACCCAGTACTTC. This translates into CASSLKETQYF.